Below are 3 T cell receptor beta chains sequenced from a single sample in a study of shared clonotypes between healthy human individuals. Method: immunoSEQ multiplex PCR; TCRdb's copy keeps in-frame clones and lacks some. The sample shows roughly 660,000 clones, 90% of them seen only once. The sample consisted of memory CD8+ T cells from PBMCs. Subset: CD45RO+ cells pooled with CCR7-negative TemRA cells. The receptors derive from a young man in good health. Some clones in this sample may be carry-over from other donors' samples.

The rearrangement uses TRBV13 and TRBJ2-5; D is possibly TRBD2 (5 bases). Germline V gene lookup returns CDR1 PRHDT and CDR2 FYEKMQ (reference sequence). The CDR3 spans 17 residues. The germline V and J ends were trimmed by 4 bases and 3 bases, with 21 bases remaining between them. The CDR3 DNA is TGTGCCAGCAGCTCGAAGTCCTGGAGGTTGGAGGAAGAGACCCAGTACTTC. As protein: CASSSKSWRLEEETQYF. Variable domain in full (rest from reference TRBV13 and TRBJ2-5): AAGVIQSPRHLIKEKRETATLKCYPIPRHDTVYWYQQGPGQDPQFLISFYEKMQSDKGSIPDRFSAQQFSDYHSELNMSSLELGDSALYFCASSSKSWRLEEETQYFGPGTRLLVL.

The chain is built from TRBV15 and TRBJ2-1, with D uncertain. The CDR3 loop spans 15 amino acids. V lost 3 bases and J 6 bases, leaving 15 bases between the germline ends. Germline V gene data show CDR1 as LNHNV and CDR2 as YYDKDF (reference sequence). The DNA of the CDR3 is TGTGCCACCAGCAGTTCATTCGGCCGCCTCAATGAGCAGTTCTTC. Translation gives CATSSSFGRLNEQFF.

The chain carries TRBV27 and TRBJ2-7; 8 bases fit TRBD1. V shed 2 bases and J 6 bases; nucleotides not matched to a gene: 6. This CDR3 is built from 14 residues. The V gene's germline CDR1 is MNHEY and CDR2 SMNVEV (reference sequence). CDR3 sequence: CASSLEQGVLEQYF. The CDR3 nucleotides read TGTGCCAGCAGTTTAGAACAGGGGGTCCTCGAGCAGTACTTC.